The TCR beta chain under discussion was sequenced for a study of blood T cell repertoires in COVID-19. Study details: The United States, Italy and Spain were the sources of the acute and convalescent COVID-19 samples.

Methods used by the authors: Researchers report that nucleated cell counts were estimated from reference gene primer amplification. The repertoire was sequenced with immunoSEQ multiplex PCR; TCRdb's copy has only in-frame clones and lacks some. V and J calls and clone size are given by that table; D and trimming were obtained from the DNA. The sample carries about 110,000 clones, around 90% recorded once. V was cut by 5 bases and J by 4 bases, with 5 bases left in between. The CDR3 extends over 11 amino acids. CDR1 and CDR2 from the germline V gene are MNHEY and SVGEGT. The sample consisted of peripheral blood. The V call is TRBV6-2 or TRBV6-3, the J call TRBJ1-2; D gene unclear. The origin of this receptor is a human donor in a cohort sampled during active COVID-19. The CDR3 DNA sequence: TGTGCCAGCAGTCTCGGCTATGGCTACACCTTC. Its translation is CASSLGYGYTF.